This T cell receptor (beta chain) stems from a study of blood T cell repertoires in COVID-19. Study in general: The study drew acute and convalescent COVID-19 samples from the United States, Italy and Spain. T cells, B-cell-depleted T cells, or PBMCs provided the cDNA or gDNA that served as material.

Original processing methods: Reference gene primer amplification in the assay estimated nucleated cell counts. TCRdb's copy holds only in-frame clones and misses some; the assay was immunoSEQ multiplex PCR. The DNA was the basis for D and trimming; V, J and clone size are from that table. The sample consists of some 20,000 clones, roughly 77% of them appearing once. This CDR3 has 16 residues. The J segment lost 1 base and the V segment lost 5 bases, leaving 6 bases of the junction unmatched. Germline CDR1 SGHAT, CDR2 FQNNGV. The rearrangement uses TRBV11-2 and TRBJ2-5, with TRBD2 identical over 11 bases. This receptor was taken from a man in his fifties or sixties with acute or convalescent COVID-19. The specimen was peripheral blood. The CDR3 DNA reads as TGTGCCAGCAGCCTACACCTAGCGGGGGGCCAAGAGACCCAGTACTTC. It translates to CASSLHLAGGQETQYF.